Listed below are T cell receptor beta chains from one sample, sequenced in a study of cytomegalovirus exposure and HLA in healthy donors. Measured with immunoSEQ multiplex PCR; TCRdb has only the in-frame clones, and not every one. The data contain roughly 170,000 clones, 70% to 85% of them seen just once; the ten biggest clones take up approximately 1.2%. Sequencing used PBMCs. The receptors derive from a girl between 2 and 10 years old in good health and CMV-seropositive. Each CDR3 is given with its conserved first and last residue. Each record gives: clone size, J gene, D gene, V gene, CDR3 DNA, CDR3 protein. D genes are given only for firm matches. The size of a clone is reported for some rows only, either as once, few or many, or as a class for expanded clones.

abundance: NA; j_gene: TRBJ2-3; d_gene: TRBD1; v_gene: TRBV6-5; CDR3nt: TGTGCCAGCAGCCGGACAGGGGCCGATACGCAGTATTTT; CDR3aa: CASSRTGADTQYF
abundance: once; j_gene: TRBJ2-7; d_gene: TRBD2; v_gene: TRBV6-1; CDR3nt: TGTGCCAGCAGTGTCAGGGCTAGCGGGAGCGACGAGCAGTACTTC; CDR3aa: CASSVRASGSDEQYF
abundance: NA; j_gene: TRBJ1-2; d_gene: TRBD1; v_gene: TRBV5-1; CDR3nt: TGCGCCAGCAGGGACAGGGGAGTCGTGGGCTATGGCTACACCTTC; CDR3aa: CASRDRGVVGYGYTF
abundance: NA; j_gene: TRBJ1-1; d_gene: NA; v_gene: TRBV6-6; CDR3nt: TGTGCCAGCAGTTCCTGGTCCAGCGCTAACACTGAAGCTTTCTTT; CDR3aa: CASSSWSSANTEAFF
abundance: NA; j_gene: TRBJ2-1; d_gene: NA; v_gene: TRBV5-1; CDR3nt: TGCGCCAGCAGCTTAGGACAGACATTAGGTGAGCAGTTCTTC; CDR3aa: CASSLGQTLGEQFF
abundance: few; j_gene: TRBJ2-5; d_gene: NA; v_gene: TRBV5-6; CDR3nt: TGTGCCAGCTACAGGGTCGCAGAGACCCAGTACTTC; CDR3aa: CASYRVAETQYF
abundance: NA; j_gene: TRBJ1-1; d_gene: TRBD1; v_gene: TRBV6-1; CDR3nt: TGTGCCAGCAGTGAGGGACAGTGGAACACTGAAGCTTTCTTT; CDR3aa: CASSEGQWNTEAFF
abundance: few; j_gene: TRBJ1-5; d_gene: TRBD1; v_gene: TRBV28; CDR3nt: TGTGCCAGCAGTGGTCCTCCCGGGACAGATTATCAGCCCCAGCATTTT; CDR3aa: CASSGPPGTDYQPQHF
abundance: NA; j_gene: TRBJ2-3; d_gene: TRBD2; v_gene: TRBV28; CDR3nt: TGTGCCAGCAGTGCCGGGAGGGCGTTCTTGACAGATACGCAGTATTTT; CDR3aa: CASSAGRAFLTDTQYF
abundance: few; j_gene: TRBJ1-6; d_gene: TRBD1; v_gene: TRBV5-6; CDR3nt: TGTGCCAGCAGCTTCGGGACAGGGGAATCTAATTCACCCCTCCACTTT; CDR3aa: CASSFGTGESNSPLHF
abundance: NA; j_gene: TRBJ2-3; d_gene: NA; v_gene: TRBV11-3; CDR3nt: TGTGCCAGCAGCTTGGGAAGGGGCGGCGTGACAGATACGCAGTATTTT; CDR3aa: CASSLGRGGVTDTQYF
abundance: NA; j_gene: TRBJ1-2; d_gene: TRBD1; v_gene: TRBV6-1; CDR3nt: TGTGCCAGCACCCCGGACAGGGACTATGGCTACACCTTC; CDR3aa: CASTPDRDYGYTF
abundance: once; j_gene: TRBJ1-5; d_gene: NA; v_gene: TRBV15; CDR3nt: TGTGCCACCAGCAGAGATAGAGTGTCCAATCAGCCCCAGCATTTT; CDR3aa: CATSRDRVSNQPQHF
abundance: NA; j_gene: TRBJ2-3; d_gene: NA; v_gene: TRBV6-5; CDR3nt: TGTGCCAGCAGTTACTCGCACAGGGCCCACACAGATACGCAGTATTTT; CDR3aa: CASSYSHRAHTDTQYF
abundance: NA; j_gene: TRBJ1-1; d_gene: TRBD1; v_gene: TRBV27; CDR3nt: TGTGCCAGCAGTTTGACAGGGGACACTGAAGCTTTCTTT; CDR3aa: CASSLTGDTEAFF
abundance: NA; j_gene: TRBJ2-1; d_gene: NA; v_gene: TRBV6-5; CDR3nt: TGTGCCAGCAGTTACGGTCTGGCTAGCGTTTACAATGAGCAGTTCTTC; CDR3aa: CASSYGLASVYNEQFF
abundance: NA; j_gene: TRBJ1-1; d_gene: TRBD1; v_gene: TRBV7-8; CDR3nt: TGTGCCAGCAGCTTAGTGACAGGGACTGAAGCTTTCTTT; CDR3aa: CASSLVTGTEAFF
abundance: NA; j_gene: TRBJ2-5; d_gene: NA; v_gene: TRBV4-1; CDR3nt: TGCGCCAGCAGCCAAGATGAGTCCCAAGAGACCCAGTACTTC; CDR3aa: CASSQDESQETQYF
abundance: NA; j_gene: TRBJ1-1; d_gene: NA; v_gene: TRBV14; CDR3nt: TGTGCCAGCAGCCCGGTGAACAGCTTAATGAACACTGAAGCTTTCTTT; CDR3aa: CASSPVNSLMNTEAFF
abundance: NA; j_gene: TRBJ1-1; d_gene: NA; v_gene: TRBV19; CDR3nt: TGTGCCAGTAGTATCCCCCAGAAGAACACTGAAGCTTTCTTT; CDR3aa: CASSIPQKNTEAFF
abundance: once; j_gene: TRBJ1-2; d_gene: NA; v_gene: TRBV2; CDR3nt: TGTGCCAGCAGTTCCCTAGCCCTAGGTGCTAACTATGGCTACACCTTC; CDR3aa: CASSSLALGANYGYTF
abundance: NA; j_gene: TRBJ1-1; d_gene: TRBD1; v_gene: TRBV25-1; CDR3nt: TGTGCCAGCAGTAAGACAGGGGGGGTAGGCACTGAAGCTTTCTTT; CDR3aa: CASSKTGGVGTEAFF
abundance: NA; j_gene: TRBJ1-1; d_gene: NA; v_gene: TRBV10-1; CDR3nt: TGCGCCAGCAGTGCCGACAGAACCTACACTGAAGCTTTCTTT; CDR3aa: CASSADRTYTEAFF
abundance: few; j_gene: TRBJ1-1; d_gene: NA; v_gene: TRBV29-1; CDR3nt: TGCAGCGTTGAGGGGCAAGGGCTGAACGCTGAAGCTTTCTTT; CDR3aa: CSVEGQGLNAEAFF
abundance: NA; j_gene: TRBJ2-7; d_gene: TRBD1; v_gene: TRBV4-2; CDR3nt: TGTGCCAGCAGCCTCATGGGACAGGGGTCCTCCTACGAGCAGTACTTC; CDR3aa: CASSLMGQGSSYEQYF
abundance: NA; j_gene: TRBJ1-5; d_gene: TRBD1; v_gene: TRBV5-1; CDR3nt: TGCGCCAGCAGCTCGACAGGGACGGATCAGCCCCAGCATTTT; CDR3aa: CASSSTGTDQPQHF
abundance: NA; j_gene: TRBJ2-6; d_gene: NA; v_gene: TRBV15; CDR3nt: TGTGCCACCAGCAGAGACAGGGTTGGGGCCAACGTCCTGACTTTC; CDR3aa: CATSRDRVGANVLTF
abundance: NA; j_gene: TRBJ1-2; d_gene: NA; v_gene: TRBV7-4; CDR3nt: TGTGCCAGCTGGGAGGCGGGGCTTCGATTATGGGGCTACACCTTC; CDR3aa: CASWEAGLRLWGYTF
abundance: NA; j_gene: TRBJ1-2; d_gene: NA; v_gene: TRBV13; CDR3nt: TGTGCCAGCAGCTTAGGGGAGGGTAACTATGGCTACACCTTC; CDR3aa: CASSLGEGNYGYTF